The source of this TCR beta chain is a study of CD8+ T cells in alopecia areata. Study-wide findings and caveats: In scalp, tofacitinib significantly decreased clonality and expanded CD8+ clones among the top 100. A single nonresponder leaves the baseline CD8+ expansion link to response uncertain. Sequencing of scalp samples also includes resident alphabeta T cells from normal skin.

This sample's treatment: oral pan-JAK inhibitor, 5-10 mg twice daily. In alopecia areata patients, both lesional scalp punch biopsies and peripheral blood were collected. This CDR3 contains 16 residues. Looked up from germline, CDR1 is GTSNPN and CDR2 is SVGIG (reference sequence). Trimming cost V 2 bases and J 2 bases; bases outside gene matches: 7. The sequencing template was cDNA reverse transcribed from extracted RNA. Only in-frame clones appear in the TCRdb table, and some are missing; sequencing was by immunoSEQ multiplex PCR. The sample has around 190,000 clones; roughly 66% are singletons. With regard to this clone: Its antigen is currently unknown.

Sequencing used CD4+ T cells sorted from blood, obtained at week 24, from a patient treated with tofacitinib. The sequence came from a human donor with alopecia areata. The chain joins TRBV30 to TRBJ2-3; 10 nucleotides match TRBD2. This chain's CDR3 is CAWSRWTSGFTDTQYF. CDR3 coding DNA: TGTGCCTGGAGTCGTTGGACTAGCGGATTCACAGATACGCAGTATTTT.